This T cell receptor (beta chain) was identified in a study of shared clonotypes between healthy human individuals (dated by TCRdb to the early 2020s). Regarding the study in general: The cohort comprised two women and a few men aged 18 to 49 years. For each donor, CD4 naive and CD4 memory were each run on three plates, CD8 naive on two plates, and CD8 memory on one plate. The study deeply sequenced blood TCR repertoires of five healthy adults to estimate repertoire size and the extent of clonotype sharing between individuals. Libraries were prepared and TCR repertoires were sequenced by different laboratories using diverse techniques, in order to increase sequencing depth and limit assay-specific biases. Between about 0.8 and 9 billion PBMCs per donor were obtained by leukapheresis.

Using the deep immunoSEQ assay, TCR CDR3 regions were amplified from genomic DNA by multiplex PCR. Genomic DNA extracted from each cell subset was distributed evenly over all wells of several immunoSEQ 96-well plates, and each plate served as one replicate. For sorted subsets, about 220 ng of genomic DNA, equivalent to around 30,000 T cell genomes, went into each replicate PCR. Purified libraries were quantified with a Qubit 3.0 fluorometer, sized on a Bioanalyzer 2100, and re-quantified with the KAPA Library Quantification kit. Each immunoSEQ 96-well plate was sequenced on its own single-read 150-cycle Illumina NextSeq 550 flow cell. In the authors' own workflow: Because the immunoSEQ output included only junctional sequences and no quality scores, the filtering could not be the same as the filtering used for full-length reads. Sequences were annotated with PyIR, a Python wrapper for IgBLAST v1.9, and V/J genes and CDR3 were assigned using IMGT germline references. Reads were removed for weak V/J assignments (E-value above 1e-6), missing CDR3, stop codons, out-of-frame junctions, or ambiguous translated residues. A V3J clonotype was defined by an identical inferred V gene, J gene, and CDR3 amino acid sequence. To compute the percentage overlap between repertoires, the number of shared unique clonotypes was divided by the size of the smaller repertoire. RTK rarefaction, the Chao1 estimator, and Recon v2.1 estimates of unobserved clonotypes were used to assess repertoire richness. For all TCRbeta clonotypes obtained by the gDNA method from four donors, generation probabilities were computed with OLGA. TCRdb stores this immuneACCESS table with in-frame sequences only. Part of the clones is absent; in the studies checked, under half of the shortfall reflects unresolved V genes, and no reason is known for the rest. V and J calls and clone size are copied from that table; D and trimming were computed from the DNA. The sample data list millions of clones, and approximately 93% of these were observed just once. The ten largest clones take up approximately 0.4% of the sample.

Results the study describes overall, beyond this receptor: Pairwise subsampling indicated that sequencing depth was expected to affect the degree of clonotype sharing among donors. Larger estimated clonotype richness was generally found for naive subsets than for memory subsets. Sampling was restricted to blood, and TCR repertoires in tissues likely differ from the TCR repertoires found in blood. Because the study included a small number of donors, the genetic and exposure-history diversity represented was limited. Sharing across a handful of donors was observed for about 5% of naive CD4, less than 4% of naive CD8, over 2% of memory CD4, and roughly 0.4% of memory CD8 clonotypes. Compared with non-shared clonotypes, the clonotypes found in all four sorted-subset donors had higher generation probabilities. Rarefaction of sorted-subset datasets indicated incomplete sequencing despite the large sequencing depth.

There are 16 amino acids in the CDR3, from cysteine to phenylalanine inclusive. This entry keeps only the CDR3 DNA: 48 bases, framed from base 1. The germline V gene encodes CDR1 SGHKS and CDR2 YYEKEE (reference sequence). V ends up 2 bases short and J 9 bases short, with an unmatched junction base count of 13. The donors were healthy, HIV-negative adults who had no recently reported acute infections or vaccinations. Every donor was a Caucasian adult residing in Nashville, Tennessee, USA. Magnetic negative selection was used to enrich CD4+ T cells, after which naive cells were positively selected on CD45RA and the negative fraction became the memory subset. Blood was collected by leukapheresis, and PBMCs were isolated by Ficoll-Histopaque density gradient centrifugation and then cryopreserved in liquid nitrogen vapor phase. Purity and quantity of every magnetically sorted T cell population were checked by analytical flow cytometry. Each sorted fraction had its genomic DNA isolated and then quantified by UV absorbance on a Nanodrop 2000c.

On this clone itself: The clone's antigen remains unknown. No base quality values were provided; no much bigger clone lies one nucleotide off.

The receptor comes from a man between 18 and 35 years old in good health. Some clones in this sample may be carry-over from other donors' samples. The chain uses TRBV5-5 and TRBJ2-1; 8 central nucleotides agree with TRBD2. Source material: naive CD4+ T cells from PBMCs. The cell subset or site label here, explained by the study, means: CD45RA+ positively selected. Here is the DNA: TGTGCCAGCAGCTTTCGGCTCCGTGGACTAGCCGGTGAGCAGTTCTTC. Translation gives CASSFRLRGLAGEQFF.